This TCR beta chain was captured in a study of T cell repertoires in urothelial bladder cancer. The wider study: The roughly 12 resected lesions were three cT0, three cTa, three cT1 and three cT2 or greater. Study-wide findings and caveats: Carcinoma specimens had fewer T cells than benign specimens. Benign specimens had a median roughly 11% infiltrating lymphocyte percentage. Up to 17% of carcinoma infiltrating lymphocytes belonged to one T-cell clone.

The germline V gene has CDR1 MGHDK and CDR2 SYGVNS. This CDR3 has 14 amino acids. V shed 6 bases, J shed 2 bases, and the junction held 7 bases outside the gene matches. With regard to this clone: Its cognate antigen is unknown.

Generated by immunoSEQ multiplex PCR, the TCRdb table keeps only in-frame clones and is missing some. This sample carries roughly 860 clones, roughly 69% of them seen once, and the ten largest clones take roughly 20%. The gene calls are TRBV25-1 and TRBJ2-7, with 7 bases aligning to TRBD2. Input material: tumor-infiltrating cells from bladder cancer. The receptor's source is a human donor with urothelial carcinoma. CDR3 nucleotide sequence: TGTGCCAGCAGGGGGGGGTCGCGAACCTACGAGCAGTACTTC. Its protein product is CASRGGSRTYEQYF.